Given below is one T cell receptor (beta chain) in context. These data are taken from a study of blood T cell repertoires in COVID-19. Study details: Material from acute and convalescent COVID-19 was sourced from the United States, Italy and Spain. PBMCs, B-cell-depleted T cells, or T cells were the source of the cDNA or gDNA that made up the material.

Germline V gives CDR1 KGHSH, CDR2 LQKENI. This CDR3 contains 18 residues. The trim removed 3 bases at V and 0 bases at J, leaving 8 bases unmatched. Per the original methods: Counts of nucleated cells, estimated from reference gene primer amplification, were obtained. Produced via immunoSEQ multiplex PCR; TCRdb's table is partial and in-frame only. The D gene and trimming were derived from the DNA, and the V and J assignments and clone size from that table. The data hold roughly 80,000 clones, with roughly 80% observed a single time. V usage is TRBV18 and J usage is TRBJ2-6; 7 positions match TRBD1. The source of this sequence is a human donor in a cohort sampled during active COVID-19. The specimen sequenced was peripheral blood. Here the CDR3 DNA reads TGTGCCAGCTCACCGACCGGGACAGCACTCTCTGGGGCCAACGTCCTGACTTTC. This codes for CASSPTGTALSGANVLTF.